This T cell receptor beta chain was recorded in a study of low-dose radiotherapy and immunotherapy resistance in tumors. Study details: Radiation delivery to Cohort 1 consisted of 0.5 Gy per fraction every 2 weeks, summing to 6.5 Gy. Participants were given intravenous cyclophosphamide 200 mg/m2 every two weeks, one day before radiation and immunotherapy.

First-strand cDNA relied on TRAV- and TRBV-specific primers spanning alpha and beta chains. Amplification of TCRs used a constant-region primer and V-primer adapter for roughly 22 PCR cycles. In vitro transcription amplified the mRNA that had been isolated. TCRdb itself ran the reads through MiXCR, one entry per CDR3 protein. The table shows some 100,000 distinct CDR3 sequences, with 20% to 25% occurring only once. This clonotype appeared many times. Described time point: after trial treatment. Treatment meaning: LDRT plus nivolumab, ipilimumab, low-dose cyclophosphamide and aspirin (RACIN trial). Low-dose radiotherapy, low-dose cyclophosphamide, aspirin, ipilimumab and nivolumab were all given to the donors. This CDR3 region has 18 residues. The V gene's germline CDR1 is SGHNT and CDR2 YYREEE (reference sequence). V shed 5 bases and J 8 bases; nucleotides not matched to a gene: 19.

This receptor was taken from a female donor with ovarian cancer. The specimen was PBMCs, collected after low-dose radiotherapy plus immunotherapy. The J gene is TRBJ2-3, the V gene TRBV5-4; 11 nucleotides line up with TRBD2. CDR3 amino acids: CASRYEIAGGYWSGTQYF. Written as DNA, the CDR3 is TGTGCCAGCAGATATGAGATAGCGGGAGGGTATTGGTCGGGTACGCAGTATTTT.